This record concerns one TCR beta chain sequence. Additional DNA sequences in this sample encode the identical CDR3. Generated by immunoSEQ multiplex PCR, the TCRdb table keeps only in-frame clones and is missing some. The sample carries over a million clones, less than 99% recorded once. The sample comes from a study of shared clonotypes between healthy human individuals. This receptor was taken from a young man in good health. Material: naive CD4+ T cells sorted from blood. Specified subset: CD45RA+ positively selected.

CDR3: CASSVGGGNEQFF. The DNA of the CDR3 is TGTGCCAGCAGCGTAGGAGGGGGGAATGAGCAGTTCTTC. J is TRBJ2-1 and V is TRBV9; D may be TRBD1 or TRBD2 (6 bases each). The germline gives CDR1 SGDLS, CDR2 YYNGEE. The V end lost 0 bases, the J end lost 7 bases, and 8 bases lay between the germline ends. CDR3 size: 13 residues.